These 25 T cell receptor beta chains were sequenced from one sample in a study of T cell repertoires in cytomegalovirus infection. These receptors are not linked to any known antigen. TCRdb reanalysed the reads using MiXCR and keeps one entry per CDR3 protein. Of nearly 700,000 distinct CDR3 sequences listed, about 30% are singletons. The material sequenced was cultured PBMCs, taken from culture after CMV antigen stimulation. These receptors all come from a human donor in good health (CMV status not recorded). Some clones in this sample may be carry-over from other donors' samples.

The rearrangement links TRBV7-4 to TRBJ2-5; 8 positions match TRBD2. V shed 5 bases, J shed 4 bases, and the junction held 6 bases outside the gene matches. Germline V gene lookup returns CDR1 SGHVT and CDR2 SQSDAQ. This CDR3 comprises 14 residues. CDR3 nucleotides: TGTGCCAGCAGCCCGACTAGCGCCGTAGAGACCCAGTACTTC. This encodes CASSPTSAVETQYF.

The chain carries TRBV6-1 and TRBJ1-2; TRBD1 is a possible D gene (6 bases). CDR3 size: 13 residues. Trimming took off 8 bases at V and 3 bases at J, with 13 bases between the two ends. From germline, CDR1 is MNHNS and CDR2 SASEGT. The CDR3 protein is CASGGRDYYGYTF. In DNA form, the CDR3 reads TGTGCCAGCGGGGGCAGGGACTACTATGGCTACACCTTC.

The chain's CDR3 is CASSTVDRAETQYF. DNA of the CDR3: TGTGCCAGCAGCACCGTAGACAGGGCCGAGACCCAGTACTTC. The chain carries TRBV7-6 and TRBJ2-5; TRBD1 agrees at 7 bases. Losses at the gene ends were 5 bases for V and 5 bases for J; bases not matched to a gene: 8. The CDR3 extends over 14 amino acids. Germline values: CDR1 SGHVS, CDR2 FNYEAQ.

The chain carries TRBV12-3 or TRBV12-4 and TRBJ2-2; 8 bases are shared with TRBD2. J lost 4 bases, V lost 2 bases, and 3 bases had no gene match. This CDR3 has 15 residues. The CDR3 DNA follows: TGTGCCAGCAGTTTACGGGGGGGGCTCACCGGGGAGCTGTTTTTT. This codes for CASSLRGGLTGELFF.

This clonotype was detected a few times. The V gene is TRBV6-2 or TRBV6-3, the J gene TRBJ1-5; D unresolved. This CDR3 is built from 14 residues. CDR1 is MNHEY, CDR2 SVGEGT, per germline. V was clipped by 7 bases and J by 0 bases, with 10 bases between them. CDR3 amino acids: CASTTRDSNQPQHF. The CDR3, as DNA: TGTGCCAGCACCACCAGAGATAGCAATCAGCCCCAGCATTTT.

The chain carries TRBV29-1 and TRBJ2-3; D not resolved. The CDR3 is made up of 12 amino acids. V shed 7 bases and J shed 0 bases, with 8 bases lying between them. CDR1 and CDR2 from the germline V gene are SQVTM and ANQGSEA. CDR3 loop: CSASESTDTQYF. The DNA of the CDR3 is TGCAGCGCCTCCGAGAGCACAGATACGCAGTATTTT.

The chain has TRBV6-1 and TRBJ2-3; no firm D call. The CDR3 length is 15 residues. V was cut by 6 bases and J by 6 bases, with 19 bases left in between. The V gene's germline CDR1 is MNHNS and CDR2 SASEGT. As DNA, the CDR3 is TGTGCCAGCAGGGCGAAGGATCTTTATGGGGATACGCAGTATTTT. Amino acids: CASRAKDLYGDTQYF.

The chain is built from TRBV2 and TRBJ2-1; D is possibly TRBD2 (6 bases). Germline loops: CDR1 SNHLY, CDR2 FYNNEI. The CDR3 spans 14 residues. V lost 9 bases and J 0 bases, leaving 12 bases between the germline ends. Written as DNA, the CDR3 is TGTGCCAGTTCTAGCGTAAGCTCCTACAATGAGCAGTTCTTC. It translates to CASSSVSSYNEQFF.

Notes on this clonotype: Since the CDR3 does not end with the conserved phenylalanine or tryptophan, this likely comes from a read error. This chain joins TRBV12-3 or TRBV12-4 and TRBJ1-2; no clear D gene. V gave up 8 bases and J gave up 4 bases, with 17 bases separating them. CDR3 length: 14 residues. This CDR3 reads CASCAWEGPYGYTY. CDR3 sequence (DNA): TGTGCCAGCTGCGCCTGGGAAGGGCCCTATGGCTACACCTAC.

In this sample, this clonotype turned up many times. The chain has TRBV7-2 and TRBJ1-4; TRBD1 aligns across 7 bases. The CDR3 consists of 15 residues. The ends lost 1 base at V and 6 bases at J; junction bases unmatched: 5. The germline V gene encodes CDR1 SGHTA and CDR2 FQGNSA. The CDR3 DNA reads as TGTGCCAGCAGCTTAGGCAGACAGGGTTATGAAAAACTGTTTTTT. Translation: CASSLGRQGYEKLFF.

The V and J genes are TRBV20-1 and TRBJ2-2; 8 bases are a match to TRBD2. The CDR3 contains 14 residues. Germline-derived CDR1 and CDR2 are DFQATT and SNEGSKA (reference sequence). V shed 2 bases and J 7 bases; nucleotides not matched to a gene: 6. The CDR3 bases are TGCAGTGCTAGAAGTAGCGGGACTAACGGGGAGCTGTTTTTT. Translating gives CSARSSGTNGELFF.

This clonotype turned up a few times. The chain couples TRBV11-3 to TRBJ1-1; no reliable D call. With 1 base removed from V and 5 bases from J, the gap between germline ends came to 14 bases. This CDR3 is built from 15 residues. Germline values: CDR1 SGHNT, CDR2 YENEEA. CDR3 sequence reads: CASSLGGRLGTEAFF. CDR3 in DNA: TGTGCCAGCAGCTTAGGCGGACGGTTGGGTACTGAAGCTTTCTTT.

The chain combines TRBV7-2 with TRBJ1-1, with TRBD1 identical over 10 bases. CDR1 and CDR2 from the germline V gene are SGHTA and FQGNSA. There are 15 residues in the CDR3. J lost 4 bases, V lost 4 bases, and 6 bases had no gene match. Here the CDR3 DNA reads TGTGCCAGCAGCTGGATCCGGGACAGGGGCACTGAAGCTTTCTTT. It codes for CASSWIRDRGTEAFF.

The chain couples TRBV19 to TRBJ2-5; weak D call: TRBD1 (6 bases). Germline assignment: CDR1 LNHDA and CDR2 SQIVND (reference sequence). The CDR3 loop spans 13 amino acids. DNA of the CDR3: TGTGCAGTCCAGGGGCGCGACCAAGAGACCCAGTACTTC. Translated, it gives CAVQGRDQETQYF.

V and J are TRBV5-4 and TRBJ2-7; weak D call: TRBD1 (6 bases). The CDR3 contains 17 residues. V dropped 3 bases and J dropped 7 bases, with 26 bases sitting between them. Germline V gives CDR1 SGHNT, CDR2 YYREEE (reference sequence). The CDR3 bases are TGTGCCAGCAGCTCCGGTGGACAGCGACCCTCCCTAAGGGAGCAGTACTTC. Translation: CASSSGGQRPSLREQYF.

The gene calls are TRBV27 and TRBJ2-7, with D possibly TRBD1 on 6 matching bases. Germline loops: CDR1 MNHEY, CDR2 SMNVEV (reference sequence). The CDR3 totals 14 residues. Trimming removed 5 bases from V and 4 bases from J, with 15 bases in between. The CDR3 sequence is CASSLSRDTYEQYF. CDR3 in DNA: TGTGCCAGCAGTCTGTCCCGGGACACATACGAGCAGTACTTC.

The genes are TRBV10-3 and TRBJ2-7; D gene ambiguous. This CDR3 contains 12 residues. V gave up 6 bases and J gave up 4 bases, with 10 bases separating them. Germline V gives CDR1 ENHRY, CDR2 SYGVKD. CDR3 sequence (DNA): TGTGCCATCAGCGGACCGGGTTACGAGCAGTACTTC. Amino acids: CAISGPGYEQYF.

A few counts support this clonotype. The chain joins TRBV7-2 to TRBJ2-7; D perhaps matches TRBD2 (5 bases). Germline CDR1 reads SGHTA; CDR2 reads FQGNSA. Trimming removed 4 bases from V and 2 bases from J, with 12 bases in between. This CDR3 is built from 14 residues. The CDR3 here is CASSYIPGTYEQYF. CDR3 nucleotides: TGTGCCAGCAGCTACATACCGGGGACCTACGAGCAGTACTTC.

This clonotype appeared many times. The chain couples TRBV7-2 to TRBJ2-1, with TRBD2 matching 9 bases. The trim removed 8 bases at V and 11 bases at J, leaving 16 bases unmatched. Germline V gene data show CDR1 as SGHTA and CDR2 as FQGNSA. The CDR3 loop spans 15 amino acids. CDR3 nucleotides: TGTGCCAGCTTGGAGGGCGGGGGGGCCCAATTAAAGCAGTTCTTC. As protein: CASLEGGGAQLKQFF.

V gene TRBV20-1 combines with J gene TRBJ1-5; D unresolved. This CDR3 contains 12 residues. Germline lookup yields CDR1 DFQATT and CDR2 SNEGSKA (reference sequence). V was pared by 3 bases and J by 0 bases, with 3 bases between. CDR3 sequence: CSARNSNQPQHF. For the CDR3, the DNA is TGCAGTGCTAGGAATAGCAATCAGCCCCAGCATTTT.

The chain combines TRBV7-2 with TRBJ2-1; D tentatively fits TRBD1 or TRBD2 (5 bases each). In germline, CDR1 is SGHTA, CDR2 FQGNSA. Trimming took off 1 base at V and 9 bases at J, with 19 bases between the two ends. There are 16 residues in the CDR3. The CDR3 reads CASSLVPLAQGGEQFF. In DNA form, the CDR3 reads TGTGCCAGCAGCTTAGTTCCCCTAGCTCAGGGCGGTGAGCAGTTCTTC.

The chain is built from TRBV19 and TRBJ1-6; TRBD1 matches at 7 bases. V was pared by 4 bases and J by 6 bases, with 6 bases of the junction left unmatched. This CDR3 has 15 amino acids. Germline loops: CDR1 LNHDA, CDR2 SQIVND (reference sequence). The CDR3 sequence: CASSTPGQLNSPLHF. CDR3 nucleotide sequence: TGTGCCAGTAGTACCCCGGGACAGCTTAATTCACCCCTCCACTTT.

This clonotype showed up many times. The chain uses TRBV7-8 and TRBJ1-6; D is unclear. CDR1 is SGHVS and CDR2 is FQNEAQ in the germline V gene. The CDR3 loop spans 16 amino acids. V was shortened by 1 base and J by 9 bases, with 16 bases between the two germline ends. Here the CDR3 reads CASSLVSSVLGSPLHF. The CDR3 DNA reads TGTGCCAGCAGCTTAGTGTCCTCGGTCCTTGGTTCACCCCTCCACTTT.

This clonotype was counted a few times. This sequence joins TRBV7-9 and TRBJ2-5; a weak D match, TRBD2 (6 bases). The germline CDR1 and CDR2 sequences are SEHNR and FQNEAQ (reference sequence). Trimming shortened V by 4 bases and J by 4 bases, and 10 bases separated the two germline ends. The CDR3 has 13 amino acids. Here the CDR3 DNA reads TGTGCCAGCAGCTCCTGGGGAGGAGAGACCCAGTACTTC. It specifies CASSSWGGETQYF.

The chain uses TRBV12-3 or TRBV12-4 and TRBJ2-3; tentative D call: TRBD2 (6 bases). The CDR3 length is 16 residues. V was pared by 4 bases and J by 1 base, with 15 bases between. CDR3 region: CASSSFGRGGTDTQYF. CDR3 nucleotides: TGTGCCAGCAGTTCCTTTGGGCGGGGAGGCACAGATACGCAGTATTTT.